The sequence of this T cell receptor beta chain was determined in a study of somatic mutations in cytotoxic T cells in rheumatoid arthritis. Study-wide points: The targets (antigens) of the expanded CD8+ clones were not known.

Sequencing used immunoSEQ multiplex PCR; TCRdb keeps in-frame clones, though not all of them. The sample yields some 15,000 clones, almost 85% seen once. Comment on this clone: Antigen: not known.

Germline loops: CDR1 LNHDA, CDR2 SQIVND (reference sequence). V lost 7 bases, J lost 0 bases, and 15 bases lay in between. The CDR3 contains 15 residues. The sequenced sample was CD8+ T cells sorted from blood. The clonotype comes from a woman aged 45-59 years with rheumatoid arthritis. The V call is TRBV19, the J call TRBJ1-2; D remains ambiguous. The CDR3 region has the DNA TGTGCCAGTAAGACAACAGACCAAGCTAACTATGGCTACACCTTC. Encoded protein: CASKTTDQANYGYTF.